Sequencing of this T cell receptor beta chain was carried out in a study of blood T cells in healthy people across ages. Points from the study as a whole: Getting older went along with TCR beta diversity per million T cells dropping roughly linearly.

The individuals who served as donors were healthy Caucasians living in Russia, aged about 6 to 95. Extraction of total RNA produced a minimum of 5 micrograms from each sample. Comments on this clonotype: Its antigen remains unknown.

Together with a sample-barcoded 5' primer, a J-beta primer mix was included in a second PCR lasting about 6 to 11 cycles. TCRdb fed the 5' RACE reads into MiXCR, producing one record per CDR3 protein. Counted here are hundreds of thousands of distinct CDR3 sequences, about 30% occurring once; the ten biggest clones make up 15% to 18%. The CDR3 is 17 residues long. The germline gives CDR1 SGHTA, CDR2 FQGNSA. V was shortened by 3 bases and J by 6 bases, with 18 bases between the two germline ends. Sequenced sample: blood. The chain employs TRBV7-2 and TRBJ1-6; perhaps TRBD1 as D (5 bases). The sequence was obtained from a woman aged 80 or over in good health. The DNA of the CDR3 is TGTGCCAGCAGCTTCCTTCTCGACGGGGCCCTTAATTCACCCCTCCACTTT. Translated, it gives CASSFLLDGALNSPLHF.